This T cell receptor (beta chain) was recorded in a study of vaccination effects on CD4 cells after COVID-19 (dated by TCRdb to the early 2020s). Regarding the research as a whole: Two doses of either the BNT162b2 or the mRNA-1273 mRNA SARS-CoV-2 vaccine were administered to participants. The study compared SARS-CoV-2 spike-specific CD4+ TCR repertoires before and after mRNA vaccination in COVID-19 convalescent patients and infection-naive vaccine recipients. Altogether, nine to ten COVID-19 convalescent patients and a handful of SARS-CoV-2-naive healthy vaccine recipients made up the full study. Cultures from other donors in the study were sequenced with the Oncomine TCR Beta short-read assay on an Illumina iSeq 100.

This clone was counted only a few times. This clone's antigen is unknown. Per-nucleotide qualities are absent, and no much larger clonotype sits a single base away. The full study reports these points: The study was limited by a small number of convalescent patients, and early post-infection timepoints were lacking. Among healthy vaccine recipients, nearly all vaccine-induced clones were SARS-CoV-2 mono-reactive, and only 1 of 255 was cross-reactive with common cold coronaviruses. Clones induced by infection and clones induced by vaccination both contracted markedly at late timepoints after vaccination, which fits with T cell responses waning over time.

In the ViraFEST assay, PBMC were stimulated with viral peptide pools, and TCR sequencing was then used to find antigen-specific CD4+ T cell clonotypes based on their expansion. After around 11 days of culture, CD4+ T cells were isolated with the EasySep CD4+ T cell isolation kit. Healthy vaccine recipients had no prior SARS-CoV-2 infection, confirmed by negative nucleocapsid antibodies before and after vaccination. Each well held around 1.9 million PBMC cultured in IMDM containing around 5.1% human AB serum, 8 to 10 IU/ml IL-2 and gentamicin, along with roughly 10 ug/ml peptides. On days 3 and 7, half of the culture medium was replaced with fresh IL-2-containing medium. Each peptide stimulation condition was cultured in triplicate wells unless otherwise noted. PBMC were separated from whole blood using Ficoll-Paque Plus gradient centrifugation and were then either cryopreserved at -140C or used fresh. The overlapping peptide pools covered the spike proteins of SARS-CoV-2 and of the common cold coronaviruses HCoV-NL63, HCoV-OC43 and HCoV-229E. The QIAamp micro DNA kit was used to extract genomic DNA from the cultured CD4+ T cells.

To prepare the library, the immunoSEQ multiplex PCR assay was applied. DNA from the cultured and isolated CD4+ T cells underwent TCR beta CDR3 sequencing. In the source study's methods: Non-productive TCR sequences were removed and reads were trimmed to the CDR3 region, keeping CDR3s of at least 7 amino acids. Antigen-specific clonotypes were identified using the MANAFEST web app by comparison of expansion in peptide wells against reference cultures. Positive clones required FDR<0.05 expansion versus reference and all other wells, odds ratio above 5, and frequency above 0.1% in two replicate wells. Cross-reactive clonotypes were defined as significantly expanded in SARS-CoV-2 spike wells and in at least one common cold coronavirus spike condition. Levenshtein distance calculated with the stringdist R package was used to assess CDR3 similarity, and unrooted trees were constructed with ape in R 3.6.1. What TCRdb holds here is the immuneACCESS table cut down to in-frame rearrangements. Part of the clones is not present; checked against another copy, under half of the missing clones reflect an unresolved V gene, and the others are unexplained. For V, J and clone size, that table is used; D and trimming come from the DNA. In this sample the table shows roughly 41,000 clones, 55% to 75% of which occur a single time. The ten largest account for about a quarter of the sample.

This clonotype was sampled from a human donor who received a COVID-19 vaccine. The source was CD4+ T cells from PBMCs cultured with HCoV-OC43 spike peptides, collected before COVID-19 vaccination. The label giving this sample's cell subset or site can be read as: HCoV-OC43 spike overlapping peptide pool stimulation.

DNA sequence: TGTGCCAGCAGCTTAGGGGGCAGCGGGGCCCTCTCTGGAAACACCATATATTTT. Translated, it gives CASSLGGSGALSGNTIYF. The chain joins TRBV7-9 to TRBJ1-3; the best D guess is TRBD1, with 5 bases matching. V is reduced by 1 base and J by 0 bases, leaving a spacing of 16 bases between them. Reading the germline V gene (reference sequence) gives CDR1 SEHNR and CDR2 FQNEAQ. Including the terminal cysteine and phenylalanine, the CDR3 comprises 18 residues. The CDR3 DNA has 54 bases and is translated from base 1. With all but the CDR3 taken from the reference TRBV7-9 and TRBJ1-3 genes, the full variable domain is: DTGVSQNPRHKITKRGQNVTFRCDPISEHNRLYWYRQTLGQGPEFLTYFQNEAQLEKSRLLSDRFSAERPKGSFSTLEIQRTEQGDSAMYLCASSLGGSGALSGNTIYFGEGSWLTVV.